This T cell receptor beta chain was recorded in a study of PD-1 blockade in classical Hodgkin lymphoma. General study results and limits: Newly diagnosed and completely responding patients shared comparable baseline diversity. When nivolumab was started under 1 year after ASCT, patients were excluded.

The CDR3 runs to 14 residues. Germline V gene lookup returns CDR1 MDHEN and CDR2 SYDVKM. V was clipped by 4 bases and J by 1 base; unmatched bases: 1. Regarding this clone: No antigen is known for it.

All trial patients relapsed after autologous stem cell transplantation. Assay used: immunoSEQ multiplex PCR; TCRdb lists only in-frame clones, some missing. This table has 60,000 or so clones, 90% appearing once. The sample here was peripheral blood mononuclear cells (PBMCs), taken at baseline. The chain couples TRBV28 to TRBJ1-5; TRBD1 agrees at 7 bases. This TCR derives from a human donor with classical Hodgkin lymphoma. The CDR3 nucleotides read TGTGCCAGCAGTTCACAGGGGAGCAATCAGCCCCAGCATTTT. Translating it yields CASSSQGSNQPQHF. The whole variable domain, remainder taken from reference TRBV28 and TRBJ1-5, is DVKVTQSSRYLVKRTGEKVFLECVQDMDHENMFWYRQDPGLGLRLIYFSYDVKMKEKGDIPEGYSVSREKKERFSLILESASTNQTSMYLCASSSQGSNQPQHFGDGTRLSIL.